Described below is a single T cell receptor (beta chain) sequence and its context. No antigen is known for it. With 5 bases removed from V and 3 bases from J, the gap between germline ends came to 5 bases. CDR3 length equals 13 residues. CDR1 MDHEN and CDR2 SYDVKM come from the germline V gene. The entry originates in a study of CD8 T cells in Susac syndrome. Whole-study findings and limits: Regarding the TCR sequencing and HLA analysis, the study admitted that a relatively small number of individuals were involved.

High-throughput TCR beta sequencing covered peripheral CD8+ and CD4+ T cells. Reverse transcription used 0.5 to 1 ug RNA and random hexamers. immunoSEQ multiplex PCR amplified TCR beta CDR3 across 54 Vbeta, 13 Jbeta. A single record per CDR3 protein comes from TCRdb applying MiXCR to the immunoSEQ multiplex PCR reads. Seen here are a few hundred thousand distinct CDR3 sequences, approximately 91% observed once, and the top ten hold less than 0.2%. The TCR was taken from a human donor with multiple sclerosis. V usage is TRBV28 and J usage is TRBJ2-6, with D uncertain. The specimen sequenced was CD8+ T cells from PBMCs. The CDR3 nucleotides read TGTGCCAGCAGTGTGTTTGGGGCCAACGTCCTGACTTTC. Translating gives CASSVFGANVLTF.